This TCR beta chain was found in a study of cytomegalovirus exposure and HLA in healthy donors. This clone was seen a few times. The PCR used 60 Vbeta and 13 Jbeta primers. The table came from immunoSEQ multiplex PCR; TCRdb's copy has only in-frame clones and leaves some out. The repertoire holds 110,000 to 150,000 clones, with around 9.6% as singletons. The CDR3 runs to 14 residues. V lost 10 bases, J lost 7 bases, and 22 bases lay in between. CDR1 ENHRY and CDR2 SYGVKD come from the germline V gene. The V gene is TRBV10-3, the J gene TRBJ1-1, with a weak D call TRBD1 (5 bases). This sequence was found in a male donor in good health and CMV-seronegative. Material for sequencing was PBMCs. CDR3 nucleotides: TGTGCCACCCGGACACTGGACAAGGGCAATGAAGCTTTCTTT. It codes for CATRTLDKGNEAFF.